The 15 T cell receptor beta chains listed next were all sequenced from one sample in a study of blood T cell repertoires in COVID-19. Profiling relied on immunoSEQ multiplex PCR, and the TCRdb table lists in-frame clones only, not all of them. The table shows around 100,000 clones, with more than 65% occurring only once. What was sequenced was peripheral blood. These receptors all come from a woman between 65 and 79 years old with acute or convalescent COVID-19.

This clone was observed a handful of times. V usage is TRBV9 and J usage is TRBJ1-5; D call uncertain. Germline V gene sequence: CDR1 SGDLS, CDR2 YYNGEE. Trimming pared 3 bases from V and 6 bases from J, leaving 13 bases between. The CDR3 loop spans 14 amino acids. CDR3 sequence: CASSAQPEGQPQHF. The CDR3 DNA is TGTGCCAGCAGCGCCCAACCCGAGGGTCAGCCCCAGCATTTT.

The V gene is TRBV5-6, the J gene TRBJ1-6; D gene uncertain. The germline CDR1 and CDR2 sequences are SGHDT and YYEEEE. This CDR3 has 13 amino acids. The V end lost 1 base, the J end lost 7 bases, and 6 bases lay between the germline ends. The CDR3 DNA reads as TGTGCCAGCAGCTTGACAGAAAATTCACCCCTCCACTTT. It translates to CASSLTENSPLHF.

CDR3 sequence reads: CASSEFGSAFF. As DNA, the CDR3 is TGTGCCAGCAGTGAGTTCGGGTCGGCTTTCTTT. This chain joins TRBV2 and TRBJ1-1; D is unclear. The CDR3 contains 11 residues. CDR1 is SNHLY and CDR2 is FYNNEI in the germline V gene. V lost 3 bases to trimming and J lost 11 bases, with 10 bases between them. Full variable domain (rest looked up from reference TRBV2 and TRBJ1-1): EPEVTQTPSHQVTQMGQEVILRCVPISNHLYFYWYRQILGQKVEFLVSFYNNEISEKSEIFDDQFSVERPDGSNFTLKIRSTKLEDSAMYFCASSEFGSAFFGQGTRLTVV.

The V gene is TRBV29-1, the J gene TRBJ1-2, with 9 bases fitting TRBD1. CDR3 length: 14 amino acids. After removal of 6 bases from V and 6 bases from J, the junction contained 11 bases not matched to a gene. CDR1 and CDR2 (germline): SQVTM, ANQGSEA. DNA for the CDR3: TGCAGCGTGGATACGGACGGACAGGGGAATGGCTACACCTTC. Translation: CSVDTDGQGNGYTF.

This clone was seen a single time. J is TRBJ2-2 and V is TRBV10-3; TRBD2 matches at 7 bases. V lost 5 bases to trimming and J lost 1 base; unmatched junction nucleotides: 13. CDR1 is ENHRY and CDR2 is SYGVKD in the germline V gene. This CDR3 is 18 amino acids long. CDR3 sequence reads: CAISLPGLGGGNTGELFF. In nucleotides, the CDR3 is TGTGCCATCAGTTTACCTGGACTTGGCGGGGGGAACACCGGGGAGCTGTTTTTT.

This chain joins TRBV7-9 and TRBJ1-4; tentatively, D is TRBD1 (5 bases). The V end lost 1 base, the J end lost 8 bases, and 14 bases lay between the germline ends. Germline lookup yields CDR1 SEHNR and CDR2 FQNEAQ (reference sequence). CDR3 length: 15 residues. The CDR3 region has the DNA TGTGCCAGCAGCTTAGGAGACAGCCGCCGGGAAAAACTGTTTTTT. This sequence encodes CASSLGDSRREKLFF.

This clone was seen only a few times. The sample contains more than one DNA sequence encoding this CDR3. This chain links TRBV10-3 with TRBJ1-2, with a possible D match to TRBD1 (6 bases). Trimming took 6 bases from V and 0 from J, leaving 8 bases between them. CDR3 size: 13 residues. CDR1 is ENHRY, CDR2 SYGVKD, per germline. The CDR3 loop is CAIRDRANYGYTF. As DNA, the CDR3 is TGTGCCATCAGGGACAGAGCTAACTATGGCTACACCTTC.

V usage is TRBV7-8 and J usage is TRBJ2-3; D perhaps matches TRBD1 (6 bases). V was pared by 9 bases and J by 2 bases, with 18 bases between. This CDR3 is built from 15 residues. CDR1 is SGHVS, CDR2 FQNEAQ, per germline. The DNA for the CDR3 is TGTGCCAGTAGTCAGGACTCAGGGGTCACAGATACGCAGTATTTT. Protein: CASSQDSGVTDTQYF.

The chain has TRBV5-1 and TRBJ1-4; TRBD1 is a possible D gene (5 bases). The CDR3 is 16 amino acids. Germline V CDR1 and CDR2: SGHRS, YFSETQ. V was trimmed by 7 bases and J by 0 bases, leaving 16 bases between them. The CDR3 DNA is TGCGCCAGCGGCACAGTCCAGGGCGCAACTAATGAAAAACTGTTTTTT. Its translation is CASGTVQGATNEKLFF.

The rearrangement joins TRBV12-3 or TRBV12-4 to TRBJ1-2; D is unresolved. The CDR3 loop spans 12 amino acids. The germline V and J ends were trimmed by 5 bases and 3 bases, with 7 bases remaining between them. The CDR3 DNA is TGTGCCAGCAGTCCGGGTGACTATGGCTACACCTTC. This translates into CASSPGDYGYTF.

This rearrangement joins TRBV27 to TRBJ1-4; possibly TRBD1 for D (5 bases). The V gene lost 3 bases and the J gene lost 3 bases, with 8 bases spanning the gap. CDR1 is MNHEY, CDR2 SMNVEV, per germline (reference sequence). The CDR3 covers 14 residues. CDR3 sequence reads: CASSFSGANEKLFF. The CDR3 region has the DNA TGTGCCAGCAGTTTTTCGGGGGCTAATGAAAAACTGTTTTTT.

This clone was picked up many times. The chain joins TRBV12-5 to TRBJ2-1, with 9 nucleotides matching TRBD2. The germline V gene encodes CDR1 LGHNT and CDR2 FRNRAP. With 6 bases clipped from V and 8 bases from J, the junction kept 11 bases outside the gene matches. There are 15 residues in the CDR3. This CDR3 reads CASGVGRGGPDEQFF. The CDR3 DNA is TGTGCTAGTGGAGTTGGGCGGGGGGGCCCGGATGAGCAGTTCTTC.

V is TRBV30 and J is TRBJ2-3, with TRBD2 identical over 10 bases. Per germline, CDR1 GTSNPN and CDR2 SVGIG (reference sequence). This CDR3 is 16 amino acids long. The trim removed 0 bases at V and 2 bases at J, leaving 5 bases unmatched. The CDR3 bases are TGTGCCTGGAGTGTGCCTAGCGGGGGATTCACAGATACGCAGTATTTT. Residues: CAWSVPSGGFTDTQYF.

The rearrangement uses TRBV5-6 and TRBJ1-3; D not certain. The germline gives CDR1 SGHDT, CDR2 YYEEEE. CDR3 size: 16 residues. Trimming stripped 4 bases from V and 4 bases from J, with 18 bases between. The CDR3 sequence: CASSKGRGATGNTIYF. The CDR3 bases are TGTGCCAGCAGCAAAGGGCGGGGTGCCACCGGAAACACCATATATTTT.

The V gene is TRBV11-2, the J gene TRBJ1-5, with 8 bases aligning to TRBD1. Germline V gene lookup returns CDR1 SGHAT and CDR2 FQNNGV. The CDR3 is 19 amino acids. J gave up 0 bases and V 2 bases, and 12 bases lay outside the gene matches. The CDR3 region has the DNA TGTGCCAGCAGCTTATCGGCCCACAGGGGGGTGGCTAGCAATCAGCCCCAGCATTTT. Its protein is CASSLSAHRGVASNQPQHF.